This section outlines one TCR beta chain sequence together with its context. The junction departs from the called germline gene at one end, perhaps through a read error. Germline CDR1 SNHLY, CDR2 FYNNEI. The CDR3 runs to 16 residues. TCRdb re-called the 5' RACE reads through MiXCR, storing one row per CDR3 protein. Of 300,000 to 400,000 distinct CDR3 sequences listed, approximately 8.7% are singletons. The data were taken from a study of identical twins. The clonotype was recovered from a woman between 45 and 65 years old in good health. The rearrangement uses TRBV2 and TRBJ2-5; D remains ambiguous. The sample comprised naive T cells sorted from blood. CDR3: CASCEALEVFPETQYF. The CDR3 DNA sequence: TGTGCCAGCTGTGAAGCGCTTGAGGTATTCCCAGAGACCCAGTACTTC.